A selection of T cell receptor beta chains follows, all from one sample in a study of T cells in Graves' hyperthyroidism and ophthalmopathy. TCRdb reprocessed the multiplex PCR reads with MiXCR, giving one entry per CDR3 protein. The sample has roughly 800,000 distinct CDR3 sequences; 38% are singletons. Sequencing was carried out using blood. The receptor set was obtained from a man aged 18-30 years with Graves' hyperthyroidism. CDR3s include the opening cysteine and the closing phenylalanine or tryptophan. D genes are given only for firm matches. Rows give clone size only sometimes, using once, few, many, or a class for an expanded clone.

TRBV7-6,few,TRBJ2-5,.,TGTGCCAGCAGCTCCGTGGGGTTCCGGGAGACCCAGTACTTC,CASSSVGFRETQYF
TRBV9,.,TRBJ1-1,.,TGTGCCAGCAGCATAGCGGGGGGTGCGGCTGAAGCTTTCTTT,CASSIAGGAAEAFF
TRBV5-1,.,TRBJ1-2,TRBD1,TGCGCCAGCAGCTGGACAGGGGGGAACTATGGCTACACCTTC,CASSWTGGNYGYTF
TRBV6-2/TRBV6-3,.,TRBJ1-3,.,TGTGCCAGCAGTTCAACGACGTCGGGACGACGCTCTGGAAACACCATATATTTT,CASSSTTSGRRSGNTIYF
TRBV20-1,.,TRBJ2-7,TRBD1,TGCAGTGCTAGGCGGACAGGGTCCGAGCAGTACTTC,CSARRTGSEQYF
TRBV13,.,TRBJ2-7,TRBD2,TGTGCCAGCAGTGGACGGGGGGCCTACGAGCAGTACTTC,CASSGRGAYEQYF
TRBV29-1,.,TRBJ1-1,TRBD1,TGCAGCGTCGCGGGAACCGGGACAGGGGGCGCGGGAGATACTGAAGCTTTCTTT,CSVAGTGTGGAGDTEAFF
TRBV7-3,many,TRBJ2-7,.,TGTGCCAGCAGCTTCAGCAGGGGCTACGAGCAGTACTTC,CASSFSRGYEQYF
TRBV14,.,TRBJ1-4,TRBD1,TGTGCCAGCAGCTACCTTTGGACAGGGAGCGACGAGGAAAAACTGTTTTTT,CASSYLWTGSDEEKLFF
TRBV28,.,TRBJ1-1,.,TGTGCCAGCAGTATCACAGGGTGGACTGAAGCTTTCTTT,CASSITGWTEAFF
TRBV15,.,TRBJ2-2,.,TGTGCCACCAGCAGCGAGGACGGAGCGAACACCGGGGAGCTGTTTTTT,CATSSEDGANTGELFF
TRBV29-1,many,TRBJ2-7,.,TGCAGCGTTAGGACTAACTCCTACGAGCAGTACTTT,CSVRTNSYEQYF
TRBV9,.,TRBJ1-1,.,TGTGCCAGCAGCGCCCGTGAGGGGGAGGGCGCTGAAGCTTTCTTT,CASSAREGEGAEAFF
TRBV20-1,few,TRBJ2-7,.,TGCAGTGCTAGCCAGTTGGGAGGCGAGCAGTACTTC,CSASQLGGEQYF
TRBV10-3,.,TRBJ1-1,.,TGTGCCGTCAGTGAGTGGGGGGGGGCGGACACTGAAGCTTTCTTT,CAVSEWGGADTEAFF
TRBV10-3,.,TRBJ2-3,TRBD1,TGTGCCATCAGACAAGGGACAGGGGTCACAGATACGCAGTATTTT,CAIRQGTGVTDTQYF
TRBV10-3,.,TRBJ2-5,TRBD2,TGTGCCATCAGTGAGTATGGGGGGACTAGCGGGACGGAGACCCAGTACTTC,CAISEYGGTSGTETQYF
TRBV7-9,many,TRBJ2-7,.,TGTGCCAGCAGCTTTACAGGGATCTACGAGCAGTACTTC,CASSFTGIYEQYF